This T cell receptor (beta chain) was observed in a study of cytomegalovirus exposure and HLA in healthy donors. Study-wide context: A later analysis reported the 120 validation repertoires used the same platform as the approximately 650 first-cohort repertoires.

The CDR3 runs to 14 residues. V lost 6 bases and J lost 2, with 10 bases in between. The germline gives CDR1 LNHDA, CDR2 SQIVND (reference sequence). The count of this clone is one. Its target is not known. Using immunoSEQ multiplex PCR, the repertoire was profiled, and TCRdb retains in-frame clones only, with some absent. The sample shows about 200,000 clones, around 84% of them seen only once. Study conclusions and caveats: In the 95 to 150 validation repertoires, a later analysis found that first-cohort TCR clusters tended to co-occur.

Material for sequencing was PBMCs. The sequence was collected from a woman younger than 45 in good health and CMV-seropositive. The chain links TRBV19 to TRBJ2-2; no definite D call. CDR3 region: CASRQNTNTGELFF. For the CDR3, the DNA is TGTGCCAGTAGGCAAAACACAAACACCGGGGAGCTGTTTTTT. The variable domain in full, completed from reference TRBV19 and TRBJ2-2, reads DGGITQSPKYLFRKEGQNVTLSCEQNLNHDAMYWYRQDPGQGLRLIYYSQIVNDFQKGDIAEGYSVSREKKESFPLTVTSAQKNPTAFYLCASRQNTNTGELFFGEGSRLTVL.